The 2 T cell receptor beta chains listed next were all sequenced from one sample in a study of early T cells in non-severe SARS-CoV-2 infection. TCRdb reanalysed the 5' RACE reads using MiXCR and keeps one entry per CDR3 protein. The sample yields approximately 120,000 distinct CDR3 sequences, 14% to 15% seen once. Specimen: whole blood. These receptors all stem from an adult who was a healthcare worker with PCR-confirmed SARS-CoV-2 infection or an uninfected control (not recorded which).

Comments on this clonotype: Compared with germline, one end of the junction differs, possibly owing to a read error. The chain couples TRBV18 to TRBJ1-1; a weak D match, TRBD1 (6 bases). The CDR3 totals 15 residues. Germline assignment: CDR1 KGHSH and CDR2 LQKENI. CDR3 region: CASSPQKQGNTEAFF. The DNA of the CDR3 is TGTGCCAGCTCCCCACAAAAACAGGGGAACACTGAAGCTTTCTTT.

The chain recombines TRBV18 with TRBJ1-5; D perhaps matches TRBD1 (5 bases). The CDR3 runs 13 residues. Trimming stripped 3 bases from V and 3 bases from J, with 6 bases between. Per the germline V gene, CDR1 is KGHSH and CDR2 is LQKENI. The CDR3 nucleotides are TGTGCCAGCTCACCGACAGCCAATCAGCCCCAGCATTTT. This gives the protein CASSPTANQPQHF.